Listed below are T cell receptor beta chains from one sample, sequenced in a study of T cell repertoires in cytomegalovirus infection. One entry per CDR3 protein results from TCRdb running MiXCR on the reads. The sample contains about 320,000 distinct CDR3 sequences, more than 9% of which appear only once. The sample consisted of PBMCs. All receptors come from a human donor in good health (CMV status not recorded). Some clones in this sample may be carry-over from other donors' samples. Both conserved end residues are part of each CDR3.

j_call v_call cdr3_aa
TRBJ1-4 TRBV19 CASRAPPNEKLFF
TRBJ1-1 TRBV11-2 CASSSQTNNEAFF
TRBJ1-4 TRBV2 CASSRRHRQATNEKLFF
TRBJ2-5 TRBV7-2 CASARAQGETQYF
TRBJ1-2 TRBV19 CASIRSNGGANYGYTF
TRBJ1-2 TRBV6-1 CASSEALGTGYGYTF
TRBJ2-7 TRBV7-2 CASSLAHQPYEQYF
TRBJ2-5 TRBV10-3 CAISGGNRVPETQYF
TRBJ2-7 TRBV10-3 CATGEYYEQYF
TRBJ1-4 TRBV10-3 CAISESGRDGEKLFF
TRBJ2-1 TRBV7-2 CASSIQSSYNEQFF
TRBJ2-1 TRBV6-2/TRBV6-3 CASSYGGIGTGLSSGFVEQFF
TRBJ2-1 TRBV6-2/TRBV6-3 CASSERGGRRAGEQFF
TRBJ1-2 TRBV18 CASSTIENRENGYTF
TRBJ2-4 TRBV28 CASGQWGLAKNIQYF
TRBJ1-6 TRBV10-2 CASSETGRIGLRFAPLHF
TRBJ1-5 TRBV6-2/TRBV6-3 CASSPHFGQINQPQHF
TRBJ2-7 TRBV11-2 CASSFYRDPYEQYF
TRBJ2-3 TRBV27 CASTAGPRTTLIEWYF
TRBJ2-1 TRBV6-8 CASSGTGGTYNEQFF
TRBJ1-5 TRBV7-2 CASSSQGGSQPQHF
TRBJ2-5 TRBV20-1 CSASIAGGPPQYF
TRBJ1-6 TRBV4-1 CASSQAYGGLLHF
TRBJ2-5 TRBV6-5 CASSHPTSGGQETQYF
TRBJ1-2 TRBV6-6 CASSQSTGPWGYTF
TRBJ2-5 TRBV20-1 CSAPKSSGMYEETQYF
TRBJ2-3 TRBV6-2/TRBV6-3 CASSYSTKRMADTQYF
TRBJ1-4 TRBV6-5 CASSYSYQFDRANEKLFF
TRBJ1-1 TRBV7-2 CASRGTNTEAFF
TRBJ2-5 TRBV20-1 CSARVQLGETQYF
TRBJ1-1 TRBV12-3/TRBV12-4 CASSFLRPSNTEAFF
TRBJ2-3 TRBV6-2/TRBV6-3 CASQGTVSTDTQYF
TRBJ1-1 TRBV6-5 CASSGGQNTEAFF
TRBJ1-2 TRBV6-8 CASGRNGYTF
TRBJ1-2 TRBV25-1 CASRQGLHGYTF
TRBJ2-1 TRBV14 CASSLPKFGEQFF
TRBJ2-3 TRBV20-1 CSATDGSSTDTQYF
TRBJ1-1 TRBV7-9 CASAWNLDGAFF
TRBJ2-2 TRBV5-5 CASSSVRTGDSGELFF
TRBJ1-5 TRBV6-1 CASSPWTEHSNQPQHF
TRBJ1-6 TRBV7-6 CASSLEVGPNSPLHF
TRBJ2-4 TRBV12-3/TRBV12-4 CASSFKGQGSPVAKNIQYF
TRBJ1-4 TRBV4-3 CASSQPRMGGLEKLFF
TRBJ2-7 TRBV29-1 CSVEKWDGSYEQYF
TRBJ1-2 TRBV11-1 CASSLKRTGGSYGYTF
TRBJ2-3 TRBV20-1 CSAFWRGPDTQYF
TRBJ2-7 TRBV7-6 CASSQDREGCEQYF
TRBJ2-2 TRBV6-2/TRBV6-3 CASSPASGELFF